These 3 T cell receptor beta chains came from one sample sequenced in a study of CD8 T cells in Susac syndrome. With random hexamers, about 0.45 to 1 ug RNA was reverse transcribed. MiXCR was run by TCRdb on the immunoSEQ multiplex PCR reads, yielding one entry per CDR3 protein. Of over 150,000 distinct CDR3 sequences in the sample, 90% to 95% were seen once. The sample was CD4+ T cells from PBMCs. The receptors shown here come from a human donor with multiple sclerosis.

This chain uses TRBV28 with TRBJ1-5, with 7 bases identical to TRBD1. V lost 6 bases to trimming and J lost 4 bases; unmatched junction nucleotides: 6. The germline V gene encodes CDR1 MDHEN and CDR2 SYDVKM. CDR3 length: 14 amino acids. Here the CDR3 DNA reads TGTGCCAGCAGGTCGACAGGGAGTAATCAGCCCCAGCATTTT. It codes for CASRSTGSNQPQHF.

V is TRBV29-1 and J is TRBJ1-2; no clear D gene. This CDR3 has 16 residues. V was shortened by 5 bases and J by 7 bases, with 26 bases between the two germline ends. Germline V gene sequence: CDR1 SQVTM, CDR2 ANQGSEA. The DNA for the CDR3 is TGCAGCGTTTCCCCCCGGGGTCCCCCGGCCTCGGGTGGCTACACCTTC. Protein product: CSVSPRGPPASGGYTF.

The rearrangement joins TRBV2 to TRBJ2-7, with unresolved D. This CDR3 contains 12 residues. The germline CDR1 and CDR2 sequences are SNHLY and FYNNEI. V lost 2 bases and J lost 6, with 8 bases in between. The CDR3 is CASSELGREQYF. CDR3 DNA sequence: TGTGCCAGCAGTGAATTGGGCCGCGAGCAGTACTTC.